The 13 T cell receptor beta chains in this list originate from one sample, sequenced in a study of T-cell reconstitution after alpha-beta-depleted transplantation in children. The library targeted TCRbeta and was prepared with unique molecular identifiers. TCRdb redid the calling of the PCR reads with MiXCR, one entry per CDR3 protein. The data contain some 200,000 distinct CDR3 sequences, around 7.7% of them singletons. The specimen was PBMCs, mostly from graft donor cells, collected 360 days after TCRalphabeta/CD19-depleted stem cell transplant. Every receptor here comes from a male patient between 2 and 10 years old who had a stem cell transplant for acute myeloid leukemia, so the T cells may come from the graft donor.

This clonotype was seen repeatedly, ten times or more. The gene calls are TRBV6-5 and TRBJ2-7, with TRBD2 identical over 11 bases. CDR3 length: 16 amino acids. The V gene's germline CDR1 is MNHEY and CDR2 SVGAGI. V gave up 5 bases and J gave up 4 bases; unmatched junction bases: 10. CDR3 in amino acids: CASSRTTSGGSYEQYF. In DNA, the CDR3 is TGTGCCAGCAGTCGCACCACTAGCGGGGGAAGTTACGAGCAGTACTTC.

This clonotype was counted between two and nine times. The CDR3: CASSLVGMYKDNEQFF. The CDR3 DNA is TGTGCCAGCAGCTTAGTCGGGATGTACAAGGACAATGAGCAGTTCTTC. The chain combines TRBV7-2 with TRBJ2-1, with D tentatively TRBD2 (5 bases). The V end was cut by 1 base, the J end by 5 bases, with 15 bases between. This CDR3 has 16 residues. Germline V gene sequence: CDR1 SGHTA, CDR2 FQGNSA.

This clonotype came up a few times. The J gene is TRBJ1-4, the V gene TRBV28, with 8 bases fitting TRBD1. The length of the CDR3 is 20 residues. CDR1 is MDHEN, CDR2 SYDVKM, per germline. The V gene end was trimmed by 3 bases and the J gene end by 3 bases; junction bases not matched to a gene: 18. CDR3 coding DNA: TGTGCCAGCAGTTTTCCGGCGACAGGGGTCCGTCACACGGCTAATGAAAAACTGTTTTTT. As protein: CASSFPATGVRHTANEKLFF. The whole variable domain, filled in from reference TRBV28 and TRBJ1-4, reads DVKVTQSSRYLVKRTGEKVFLECVQDMDHENMFWYRQDPGLGLRLIYFSYDVKMKEKGDIPEGYSVSREKKERFSLILESASTNQTSMYLCASSFPATGVRHTANEKLFFGSGTQLSVL.

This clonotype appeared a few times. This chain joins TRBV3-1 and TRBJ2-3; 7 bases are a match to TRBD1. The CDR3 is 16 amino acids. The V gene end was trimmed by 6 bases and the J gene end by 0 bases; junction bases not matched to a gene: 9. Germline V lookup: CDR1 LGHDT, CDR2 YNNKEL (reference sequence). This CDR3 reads CASSPLGGPSTDTQYF. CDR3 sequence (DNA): TGTGCCAGCAGTCCTTTAGGGGGCCCTAGCACAGATACGCAGTATTTT.

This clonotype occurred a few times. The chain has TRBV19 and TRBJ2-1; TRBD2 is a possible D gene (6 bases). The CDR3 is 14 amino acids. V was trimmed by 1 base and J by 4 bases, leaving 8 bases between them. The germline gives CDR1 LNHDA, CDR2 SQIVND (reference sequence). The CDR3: CASSIAGEYNEQFF. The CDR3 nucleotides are TGTGCCAGTAGTATAGCGGGAGAGTACAATGAGCAGTTCTTC.

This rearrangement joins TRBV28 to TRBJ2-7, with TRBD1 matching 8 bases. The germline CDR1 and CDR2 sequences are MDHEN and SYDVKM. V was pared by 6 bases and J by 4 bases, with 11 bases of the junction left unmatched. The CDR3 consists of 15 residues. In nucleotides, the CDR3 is TGTGCCAGCAGCTCGAACGGACAGGGACATTACGAGCAGTACGTC. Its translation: CASSSNGQGHYEQYV.

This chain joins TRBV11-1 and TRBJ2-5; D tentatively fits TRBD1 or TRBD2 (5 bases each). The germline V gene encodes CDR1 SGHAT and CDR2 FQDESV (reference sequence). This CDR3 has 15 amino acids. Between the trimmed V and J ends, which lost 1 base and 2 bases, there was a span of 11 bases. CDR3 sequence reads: CASSLGGTIQETQYF. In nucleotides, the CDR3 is TGTGCCAGCAGCTTAGGGGGGACCATTCAAGAGACCCAGTACTTC.

CDR3 in amino acids: CATETQYF. The CDR3 nucleotides are TGTGCCACGGAGACCCAGTACTTC. V is TRBV6-6 and J is TRBJ2-5; D is unclear. The CDR3 consists of 8 residues. Looked up from germline, CDR1 is MNHNY and CDR2 is SVGAGI (reference sequence). Trimming pared 10 bases from V and 5 bases from J, leaving 2 bases between.

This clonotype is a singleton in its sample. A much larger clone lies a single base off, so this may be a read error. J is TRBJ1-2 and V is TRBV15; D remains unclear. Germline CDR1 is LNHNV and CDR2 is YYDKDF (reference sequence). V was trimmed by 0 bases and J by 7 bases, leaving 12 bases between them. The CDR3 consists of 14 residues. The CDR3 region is CATSRDIGYCGYTF. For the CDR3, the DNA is TGTGCCACCAGCAGAGATATAGGGTACTGTGGCTACACCTTC.

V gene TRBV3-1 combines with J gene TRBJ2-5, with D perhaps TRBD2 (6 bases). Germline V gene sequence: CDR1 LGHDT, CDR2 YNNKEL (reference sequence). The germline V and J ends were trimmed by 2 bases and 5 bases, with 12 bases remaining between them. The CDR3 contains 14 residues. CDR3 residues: CASSQKGAGETQYF. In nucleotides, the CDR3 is TGTGCCAGCAGCCAAAAGGGCGCGGGGGAGACCCAGTACTTC.

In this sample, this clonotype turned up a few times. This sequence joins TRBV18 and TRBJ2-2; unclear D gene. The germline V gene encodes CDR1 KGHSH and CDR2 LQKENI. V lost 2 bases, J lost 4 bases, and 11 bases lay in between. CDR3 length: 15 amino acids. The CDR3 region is CASSPNTMSTGELFF. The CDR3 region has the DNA TGTGCCAGCTCACCAAACACCATGAGCACCGGGGAGCTGTTTTTT.

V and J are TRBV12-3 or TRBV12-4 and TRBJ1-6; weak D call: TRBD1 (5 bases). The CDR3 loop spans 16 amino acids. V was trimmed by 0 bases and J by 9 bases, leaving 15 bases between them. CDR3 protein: CASSLAGRGGTSPLHF. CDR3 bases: TGTGCCAGCAGTTTAGCGGGAAGGGGTGGTACTTCACCCCTCCACTTT.

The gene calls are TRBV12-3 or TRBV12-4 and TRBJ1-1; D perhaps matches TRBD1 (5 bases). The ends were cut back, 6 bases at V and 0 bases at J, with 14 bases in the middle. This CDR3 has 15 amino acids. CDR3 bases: TGTGCCAGCAGGCGGGACGGCCGTTTGAACACTGAAGCTTTCTTT. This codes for CASRRDGRLNTEAFF.